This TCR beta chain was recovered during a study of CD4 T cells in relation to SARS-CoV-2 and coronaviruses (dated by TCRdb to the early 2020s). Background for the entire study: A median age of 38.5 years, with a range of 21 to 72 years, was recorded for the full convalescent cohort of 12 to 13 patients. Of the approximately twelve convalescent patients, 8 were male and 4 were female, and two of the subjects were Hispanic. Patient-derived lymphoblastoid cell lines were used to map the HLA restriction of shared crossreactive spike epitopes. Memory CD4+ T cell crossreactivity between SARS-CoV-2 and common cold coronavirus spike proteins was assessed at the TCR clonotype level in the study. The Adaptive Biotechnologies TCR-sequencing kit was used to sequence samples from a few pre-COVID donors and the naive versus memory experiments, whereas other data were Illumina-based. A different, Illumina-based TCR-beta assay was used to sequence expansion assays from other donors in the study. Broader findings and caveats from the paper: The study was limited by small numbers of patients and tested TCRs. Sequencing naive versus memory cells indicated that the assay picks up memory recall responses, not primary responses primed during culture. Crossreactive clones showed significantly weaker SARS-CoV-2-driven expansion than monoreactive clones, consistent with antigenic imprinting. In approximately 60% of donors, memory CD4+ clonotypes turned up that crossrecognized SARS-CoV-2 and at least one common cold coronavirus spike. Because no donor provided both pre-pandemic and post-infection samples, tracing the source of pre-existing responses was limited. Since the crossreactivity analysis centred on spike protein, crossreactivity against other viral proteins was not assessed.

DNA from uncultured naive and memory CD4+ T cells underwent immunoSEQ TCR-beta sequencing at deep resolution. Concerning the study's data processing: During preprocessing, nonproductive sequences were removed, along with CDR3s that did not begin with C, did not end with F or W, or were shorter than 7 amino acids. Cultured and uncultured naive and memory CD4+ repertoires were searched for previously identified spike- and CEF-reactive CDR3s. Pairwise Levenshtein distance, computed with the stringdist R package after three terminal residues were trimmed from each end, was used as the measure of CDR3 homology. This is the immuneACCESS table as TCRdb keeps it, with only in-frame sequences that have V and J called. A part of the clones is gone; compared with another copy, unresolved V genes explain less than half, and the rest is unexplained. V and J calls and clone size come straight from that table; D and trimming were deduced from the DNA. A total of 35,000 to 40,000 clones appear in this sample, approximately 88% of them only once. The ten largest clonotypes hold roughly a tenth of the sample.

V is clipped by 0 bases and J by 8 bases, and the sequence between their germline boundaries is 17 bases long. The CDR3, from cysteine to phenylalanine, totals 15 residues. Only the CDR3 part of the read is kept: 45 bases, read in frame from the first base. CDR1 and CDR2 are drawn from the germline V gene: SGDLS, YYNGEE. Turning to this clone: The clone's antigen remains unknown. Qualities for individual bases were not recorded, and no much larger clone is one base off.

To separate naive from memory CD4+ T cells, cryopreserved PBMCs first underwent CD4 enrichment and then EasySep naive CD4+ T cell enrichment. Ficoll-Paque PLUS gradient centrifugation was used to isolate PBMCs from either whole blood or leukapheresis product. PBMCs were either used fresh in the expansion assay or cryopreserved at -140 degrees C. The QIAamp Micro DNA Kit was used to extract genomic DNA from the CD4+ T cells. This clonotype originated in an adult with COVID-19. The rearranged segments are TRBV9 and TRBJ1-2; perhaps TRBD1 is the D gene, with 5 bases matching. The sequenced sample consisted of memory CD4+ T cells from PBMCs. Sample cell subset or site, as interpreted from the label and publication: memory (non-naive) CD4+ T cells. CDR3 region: CASSVAVSTAKGYTF. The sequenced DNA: TGTGCCAGCAGCGTAGCAGTTTCGACAGCTAAGGGCTACACCTTC. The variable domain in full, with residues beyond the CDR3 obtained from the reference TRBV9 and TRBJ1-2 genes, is DSGVTQTPKHLITATGQRVTLRCSPRSGDLSVYWYQQSLDQGLQFLIQYYNGEERAKGNILERFSAQQFPDLHSELNLSSLELGDSALYFCASSVAVSTAKGYTFGSGTRLTVV.